The clone carrying this T cell receptor beta chain was picked up a small number of times. What it binds is not known. The data were obtained in a study of cytomegalovirus exposure and HLA in healthy donors. The PCR contained 60 Vbeta and 13 Jbeta primers. TCRdb keeps only in-frame clones here, not all; method: immunoSEQ multiplex PCR. The table has some 170,000 clones, 70% to 80% seen once; the top ten hold over 1.3%. Germline V gene data show CDR1 as MDHEN and CDR2 as SYDVKM. J lost 6 bases, V lost 2 bases, and 22 bases had no gene match. This CDR3 is built from 19 residues. Whole-study findings and limits: In a later analysis, V- and J-gene trimming of beta chains associated with a DCLRE1C missense variant, replicated independently.

J is TRBJ2-7 and V is TRBV28, with 7 bases that match TRBD2. The receptor was derived from a man in his fifties or sixties in good health and CMV-seronegative. The specimen was PBMCs. The CDR3 loop reads CASSLGISAGDSRGGEQYF. CDR3 nucleotides: TGTGCCAGCAGTTTAGGGATCAGTGCGGGGGACTCAAGGGGCGGCGAGCAGTACTTC.